Following are 20 T cell receptor beta chains from one sample sequenced in a study of cytomegalovirus exposure and HLA in healthy donors. The PCR ran on 60 Vbeta and 13 Jbeta primers. Only in-frame clones appear in the TCRdb table, and some are missing; sequencing was by immunoSEQ multiplex PCR. The profile shows approximately 280,000 clones, roughly 85% of them singletons. The sample was PBMCs. The receptor source for this set is a man aged 35-49 years in good health and CMV-seropositive.

The V gene is TRBV18, the J gene TRBJ1-4; 7 bases align to TRBD1. The V gene's germline CDR1 is KGHSH and CDR2 LQKENI. The CDR3 consists of 15 residues. V shed 2 bases and J 8 bases; nucleotides not matched to a gene: 8. CDR3 amino acids: CASSPVKGAWEKLFF. As DNA, the CDR3 is TGTGCCAGCTCACCAGTTAAGGGGGCGTGGGAAAAACTGTTTTTT.

The chain employs TRBV5-4 and TRBJ2-1; 9 positions match TRBD2. V dropped 6 bases and J dropped 9; count of bases not matched to a gene: 4. CDR1 and CDR2 (germline): SGHNT, YYREEE (reference sequence). The CDR3 is made up of 12 amino acids. The CDR3 region is CASKGLAGEQFF. The CDR3 nucleotides read TGTGCCAGCAAGGGACTAGCTGGTGAGCAGTTCTTC.

This clone was seen only a few times. J is TRBJ1-1 and V is TRBV28, with 7 bases lining up with TRBD1. V dropped 4 bases and J dropped 7; count of bases not matched to a gene: 9. The CDR3 is 14 residues long. Germline values: CDR1 MDHEN, CDR2 SYDVKM. This chain's CDR3 is CASSSAGTENEAFF. DNA of the CDR3: TGTGCCAGCAGTTCAGCCGGGACAGAGAATGAAGCTTTCTTT.

This chain joins TRBV28 and TRBJ2-7; D is unclear. V gave up 6 bases and J gave up 3 bases, with 12 bases separating them. This CDR3 comprises 13 residues. Germline CDR1 is MDHEN and CDR2 is SYDVKM. CDR3 protein: CASRPPLSYEQYF. The CDR3 bases are TGTGCCAGCAGGCCCCCCTTGAGCTACGAGCAGTACTTC.

Remarks on this clone: The same CDR3 is also encoded by other DNA sequences in this sample. The genes are TRBV21-1 and TRBJ2-7; the D call TRBD1 from the table was never checked on the DNA. TRBV21-1 is a listed pseudogene. The CDR3 spans 15 residues. CDR3 in DNA: TGTGCCAGCAGCAAGGGACAGGGGGCCACCTACGAGCAGTACTTC. It translates to CASSKGQGATYEQYF.

The chain has TRBV5-1 and TRBJ2-1; TRBD1 agrees at 7 bases. The CDR3 has 15 amino acids. V was clipped by 0 bases and J by 6 bases; unmatched bases: 6. Germline assignment: CDR1 SGHRS and CDR2 YFSETQ. The CDR3 is CASSLAGQVFNEQFF. The CDR3 nucleotides are TGCGCCAGCAGCTTGGCTGGACAGGTCTTCAATGAGCAGTTCTTC.

The chain employs TRBV19 and TRBJ1-5, with TRBD1 identical over 7 bases. This CDR3 spans 15 amino acids. Germline V gene data show CDR1 as LNHDA and CDR2 as SQIVND (reference sequence). V was pared by 7 bases and J by 4 bases, with 10 bases of the junction left unmatched. CDR3 sequence (DNA): TGTGCCAGTAACATCGGGACAGCTCCTAATCAGCCCCAGCATTTT. Amino acids: CASNIGTAPNQPQHF.

The CDR3 coding sequence is TGTGCCAGTCCGCAGGGGGCCGGGGAGCTGTTTTTT. Its translation: CASPQGAGELFF. The rearrangement links TRBV6-4 to TRBJ2-2; 7 bases are shared with TRBD1. The CDR3 has 12 residues. Germline CDR1 and CDR2: MRHNA and SNTAGT. The junction had 4 bases not matched to a gene; V was cut back by 9 bases and J by 6 bases.

This rearrangement joins TRBV19 to TRBJ1-5; TRBD1 agrees at 7 bases. CDR1 LNHDA and CDR2 SQIVND come from the germline V gene (reference sequence). There are 13 residues in the CDR3. V trimming: 5 bases; J trimming: 7 bases; junction bases outside the gene matches: 5. The CDR3 loop is CASSPSGGQPQHF. The CDR3 DNA sequence: TGTGCCAGTAGTCCCTCAGGGGGACAGCCCCAGCATTTT.

The V gene is TRBV15, the J gene TRBJ1-4; possibly TRBD1 for D (5 bases). CDR3 length equals 18 residues. V dropped 4 bases and J dropped 4 bases, with 22 bases sitting between them. From germline, CDR1 is LNHNV and CDR2 YYDKDF (reference sequence). CDR3 DNA: TGTGCCACCAGCACCGGAGGGGTGGGGACTTCGTTTAATGAAAAACTGTTTTTT. Encoded protein: CATSTGGVGTSFNEKLFF.

V is TRBV2 and J is TRBJ2-7, with 10 bases aligning to TRBD1. Trimming at V came to 7 bases and at J to 5 bases, leaving 8 bases not matched to a gene. The CDR3 has 14 residues. CDR1 is SNHLY and CDR2 is FYNNEI in the germline V gene. The CDR3 loop reads CASIMTGGGNEQYF. CDR3 coding DNA: TGTGCCAGCATTATGACAGGGGGCGGCAACGAGCAGTACTTC.

V is TRBV28 and J is TRBJ1-1; TRBD1 agrees at 10 bases. The V and J ends lost 6 bases and 4 bases, in that order; junction bases with no gene match: 8. Germline CDR1 reads MDHEN; CDR2 reads SYDVKM. This CDR3 has 15 residues. CDR3 amino acids: CASSRQGALATEAFF. DNA of the CDR3: TGTGCCAGCAGCCGACAGGGGGCCCTAGCCACTGAAGCTTTCTTT.

The V and J genes are TRBV5-1 and TRBJ2-1; TRBD1 is a possible D gene (5 bases). CDR3 length: 15 residues. Germline lookup yields CDR1 SGHRS and CDR2 YFSETQ. V dropped 0 bases and J dropped 1 base, with 8 bases sitting between them. Here the CDR3 reads CASSLGGASYNEQFF. CDR3 DNA sequence: TGCGCCAGCAGCTTGGGTGGGGCGTCCTACAATGAGCAGTTCTTC.

V and J are TRBV2 and TRBJ1-5; D may be TRBD1 (6 bases). Germline-derived CDR1 and CDR2 are SNHLY and FYNNEI. V dropped 2 bases and J dropped 3 bases, with 11 bases sitting between them. The CDR3 extends over 15 amino acids. CDR3 bases: TGTGCCAGCAGTGAAAATACAGGGATCAATCAGCCCCAGCATTTT. This translates into CASSENTGINQPQHF.

The rearrangement links TRBV6-6 to TRBJ2-1; D call uncertain. Germline V gene sequence: CDR1 MNHNY, CDR2 SVGAGI (reference sequence). Trimming removed 6 bases at V and 4 bases at J, with 4 bases between. This CDR3 spans 11 amino acids. The CDR3 protein is CASRTYNEQFF. The CDR3 DNA sequence: TGTGCCAGCAGGACATACAATGAGCAGTTCTTC.

This chain links TRBV5-6 with TRBJ1-6; D possibly corresponds to TRBD1 (5 bases). The CDR3 length is 14 residues. Germline lookup yields CDR1 SGHDT and CDR2 YYEEEE. V lost 4 bases and J 6 bases, leaving 11 bases between the germline ends. The DNA for the CDR3 is TGTGCCAGCAGCGCGGGACGGTTTAATTCACCCCTCCACTTT. It translates to CASSAGRFNSPLHF. Full variable domain (outside the CDR3, taken from reference TRBV5-6 and TRBJ1-6): DAGVTQSPTHLIKTRGQQVTLRCSPKSGHDTVSWYQQALGQGPQFIFQYYEEEERQRGNFPDRFSGHQFPNYSSELNVNALLLGDSALYLCASSAGRFNSPLHFGNGTRLTVT.

The V call is TRBV30, the J call TRBJ2-7; D unresolved. V was cut by 0 bases and J by 3 bases, with 6 bases left in between. The CDR3 spans 12 residues. Germline CDR1 GTSNPN, CDR2 SVGIG (reference sequence). The CDR3 sequence: CAWSVQNYEQYF. CDR3 sequence (DNA): TGTGCCTGGAGTGTACAAAACTACGAGCAGTACTTC.

There are a few counts of this clone. The chain couples TRBV7-2 to TRBJ2-7; TRBD1 is a possible D gene (5 bases). The CDR3 loop spans 17 amino acids. V shed 0 bases and J shed 4 bases, with 19 bases lying between them. Germline V CDR1 and CDR2: SGHTA, FQGNSA. CDR3 in amino acids: CASSLARTRVNRYEQYF. In DNA, the CDR3 is TGTGCCAGCAGCTTAGCACGGACACGCGTAAATAGGTACGAGCAGTACTTC.

The chain couples TRBV19 to TRBJ2-7; 8 positions agree with TRBD1. Germline CDR1 is LNHDA and CDR2 is SQIVND (reference sequence). Losses at the gene ends were 7 bases for V and 3 bases for J; bases not matched to a gene: 5. The CDR3 has 13 residues. CDR3 region: CASKSGQDYEQYF. CDR3 coding DNA: TGTGCCAGTAAGTCGGGACAGGACTACGAGCAGTACTTC. The entire variable domain, with the rest obtained from reference TRBV19 and TRBJ2-7, is as follows: DGGITQSPKYLFRKEGQNVTLSCEQNLNHDAMYWYRQDPGQGLRLIYYSQIVNDFQKGDIAEGYSVSREKKESFPLTVTSAQKNPTAFYLCASKSGQDYEQYFGPGTRLTVT.

V and J are TRBV5-1 and TRBJ2-3, with D possibly being TRBD2 (6 bases). CDR1 is SGHRS, CDR2 YFSETQ, per germline. The CDR3 covers 13 residues. The CDR3 DNA reads as TGCGCAGCAACTAGCTCTTCCGGAGATACGCAGTATTTT. It encodes CAATSSSGDTQYF.